This TCR beta chain derives from a study of OX40 agonist ivuxolimab in advanced cancers. For the wider study: The costimulatory receptor OX40 (CD134) was targeted by ivuxolimab, a fully human IgG2 agonistic monoclonal antibody. Intravenous ivuxolimab was administered to patients every 2 weeks at six dose levels: 0.01, 0.1, 0.3, 1.5, 3 and 10 mg/kg. The point of sequencing TCRbeta in the periphery was to test whether ivuxolimab changed TCR sequence diversity and drove clonal T-cell expansion. Among the 50 to 55 dose-escalation patients, about 20 had hepatocellular carcinoma, about 15 melanoma, 9 renal cell carcinoma and 9 head and neck cancer. In the dose-escalation cohort, over 65% of patients were male, and the mean age was roughly 60 years, with a range of about 23 to 80. Partial responses occurred in three dose-escalation patients: two with cutaneous melanoma and one with hepatocellular carcinoma. The monotherapy dose-escalation portion (N of about 52 patients) of the phase I ivuxolimab trial is reported in the paper. Prior anti-PD-1, anti-PD-L1 or anti-CTLA-4 therapy was permitted, and checkpoint inhibitors had been received by under 50% of dose-escalation patients. Results and caveats for the whole study, not just this receptor: Low levels of normalized T-cell clonal expansion were also seen in some patients who did not respond. Antigen specificity was not determined for the clonally expanded peripheral T cells. In the 0.1-3.0 mg/kg groups, partial responders were among the patients with the lowest normalized peripheral clonal expansion, particularly in CD8+ T cells. After ivuxolimab, CD8+ T cells had more expanded clones than CD4+ T cells on average. Clonal expansion of both CD4+ and CD8+ blood T cells was observed from baseline to week 6 at doses 0.1 to 3.0 mg/kg.

The trial excluded patients who had a history of autoimmune disease or who were on systemic immunosuppression. Peripheral blood for TCR sequencing was drawn from every dose cohort at baseline, at cycle 4 day 1 and at cycle 7 day 1. The samples were taken from a phase I, first-in-human, multicenter, open-label dose-escalation trial of ivuxolimab. Adults with locally advanced or metastatic head and neck squamous cell, hepatocellular, melanoma or renal cell carcinoma were enrolled in the trial. Before TCR sequencing, CD4+ and CD8+ T cells were separately sorted from peripheral blood. The junction carries 11 bases between V and J, which are trimmed by 5 bases and 2 bases respectively. According to the germline V gene, CDR1 reads SGHNT and CDR2 reads YENEEA. Spanning cysteine to phenylalanine, the CDR3 consists of 14 amino acids. Solely the CDR3 DNA is kept, with 42 bases framed from the first base. This clone was counted between two and nine times. Its specific antigen is unknown. The sample holds no much larger clone one base away, and base qualities are not on file.

Genomic DNA was isolated from the sorted cells so that the TCRbeta CDR3 region could be sequenced. The immunoSEQ Assay was used for sequencing of TCRbeta CDR3 regions. TCRdb took over this immuneACCESS table, retaining in-frame rearrangements with V and J assigned. Such tables are incomplete; in checked studies, under half of the missing clones stem from an unresolved V gene, and the remainder is unexplained. For this sample the table gives about 50,000 clones, of which 70% to 80% were detected only once. The ten largest make up around 4% of the sample. This sequence uses TRBV11-3 and TRBJ2-3; no D gene is confidently identified. This clonotype was sampled from an adult with an advanced solid tumor such as melanoma, head and neck, liver or kidney cancer. Sequenced material: CD4+ or CD8+ T cells sorted from blood, taken in a trial of the OX40 agonist ivuxolimab. The CDR3 amino acid sequence is: CASSARHDTDTQYF. The DNA reads as follows: TGTGCCAGCAGCGCCCGACATGACACAGATACGCAGTATTTT.